The 25 T cell receptor beta chains in this list originate from one sample, sequenced in a study of Graves' ophthalmopathy and Graves' hyperthyroidism. Amplified TCR beta CDR3 regions were obtained using RNA transcripts as template. HTBI-primed first-round RT-PCR preceded second-round multiplex PCR. TCRdb re-called the multiplex PCR reads with MiXCR, one entry per CDR3 protein. The repertoire consists of a few hundred thousand distinct CDR3 sequences, with 15% occurring once and the leading ten covering approximately 7%. Sequenced material: peripheral blood. Receptors originate from a woman between 18 and 29 years old with stable Graves' hyperthyroidism.

This clonotype was seen repeatedly, ten times or more. This chain uses TRBV12-3 or TRBV12-4 with TRBJ2-7, with a weak D call TRBD1 (6 bases). The CDR3 runs to 15 residues. V shed 0 bases and J shed 2 bases, with 11 bases lying between them. The CDR3 nucleotides read TGTGCCAGCAGTTTAGCTCCAGGGGTCACCTACGAGCAGTACTTC. Its translation is CASSLAPGVTYEQYF.

This clonotype was seen ten or more times. The chain recombines TRBV7-9 with TRBJ1-1; D uncertain. CDR1 SEHNR and CDR2 FQNEAQ come from the germline V gene (reference sequence). This CDR3 has 11 residues. Trimming cost V 10 bases and J 1 base, with 7 bases left between them. CDR3 DNA sequence: TGTGCCATACAACAGAACACTGAAGCTTTCTTT. This codes for CAIQQNTEAFF.

This chain uses TRBV7-9 with TRBJ1-1; TRBD1 is a possible D gene (5 bases). Trimming stripped 3 bases from V and 6 bases from J, with 11 bases between. The CDR3 is 13 residues long. Germline V gene sequence: CDR1 SEHNR, CDR2 FQNEAQ (reference sequence). DNA of the CDR3: TGTGCCAGCAGCTTTGACAGCCCGCCTGAAGCTTTCTTT. Translated, it gives CASSFDSPPEAFF.

This clonotype was found many times. V and J are TRBV6-5 and TRBJ2-5, with 10 bases identical to TRBD2. The V and J ends lost 10 bases and 2 bases, in that order; junction bases with no gene match: 10. The germline V gene has CDR1 MNHEY and CDR2 SVGAGI. The CDR3 is made up of 15 amino acids. As DNA, the CDR3 is TGTGCCACGGGACTAGCGACAGGATTACAAGAGACCCAGTACTTC. This gives the protein CATGLATGLQETQYF.

This clonotype has ten or more counts. This chain connects TRBV6-1 to TRBJ1-5; D gene uncertain. V was clipped by 2 bases and J by 4 bases, with 9 bases between them. The CDR3 has 14 residues. Germline CDR1 reads MNHNS; CDR2 reads SASEGT. The CDR3 nucleotides read TGTGCCAGCAGTGAACACGGGGAAAATCAGCCCCAGCATTTT. Translation: CASSEHGENQPQHF.

This clonotype was seen many times. The V and J genes are TRBV29-1 and TRBJ1-1; TRBD1 aligns across 7 bases. Germline CDR1 SQVTM, CDR2 ANQGSEA. Trimming at V came to 3 bases and at J to 4 bases, leaving 8 bases not matched to a gene. The CDR3 loop spans 14 amino acids. CDR3 DNA: TGCAGCGTTGACCACAGGGGACATGCCACTGAAGCTTTCTTT. Translated, it gives CSVDHRGHATEAFF.

This clonotype was picked up many times. The CDR3 nucleotides are TGTGCCAGCAGCTTAGGACTGAGGAGGGATTATAGCAATCAGCCCCAGCATTTT. As protein: CASSLGLRRDYSNQPQHF. The gene calls are TRBV11-1 and TRBJ1-5; D gene unclear. Trimming took off 1 base at V and 0 bases at J, with 16 bases between the two ends. Per the germline V gene, CDR1 is SGHAT and CDR2 is FQDESV (reference sequence). The CDR3 totals 18 residues.

This clonotype was seen many times. This chain connects TRBV10-1 to TRBJ2-7; 7 nucleotides align to TRBD2. This CDR3 is 13 amino acids long. Germline V CDR1 and CDR2: WNHNN, SYGVQD (reference sequence). The trim removed 4 bases at V and 3 bases at J, leaving 3 bases unmatched. DNA of the CDR3: TGCGCCAGCAGTGTAAAGCGGGGCTACGAGCAGTACTTC. Protein: CASSVKRGYEQYF.

In this sample, this clonotype turned up many times. V and J are TRBV11-1 and TRBJ2-7, with D possibly being TRBD1 or TRBD2 (5 bases each). V was trimmed by 3 bases and J by 3 bases, leaving 15 bases between them. CDR1 is SGHAT and CDR2 is FQDESV in the germline V gene (reference sequence). The CDR3 is made up of 15 amino acids. The DNA of the CDR3 is TGTGCCAGCAGCTTGTCCAGGGAGAATTACTACGAGCAGTACTTC. Encoded protein: CASSLSRENYYEQYF.

This clonotype appeared many times. This chain joins TRBV6-2 or TRBV6-3 and TRBJ1-5; D is unresolved. Trimming stripped 2 bases from V and 4 bases from J, with 12 bases between. The CDR3 extends over 15 amino acids. CDR1 is MNHEY and CDR2 is SVGEGT in the germline V gene. In nucleotides, the CDR3 is TGTGCCAGCAGTTACCCGACTATCCGGAATCAGCCCCAGCATTTT. It encodes CASSYPTIRNQPQHF.

This clonotype was recorded many times. V and J are TRBV9 and TRBJ1-1; D unclear. Trimming stripped 3 bases from V and 0 bases from J, with 9 bases between. CDR3 size: 14 residues. In germline, CDR1 is SGDLS, CDR2 YYNGEE. The CDR3 reads CASSGHALNTEAFF. CDR3 bases: TGTGCCAGCAGCGGACATGCTTTGAACACTGAAGCTTTCTTT.

V is TRBV3-1 and J is TRBJ1-1; D unclear. Germline V CDR1 and CDR2: LGHDT, YNNKEL (reference sequence). Trimming removed 1 base from V and 3 bases from J, with 12 bases in between. CDR3 length: 15 residues. CDR3 bases: TGTGCCAGCAGCCAAGGGGCCAGGCACGACACTGAAGCTTTCTTT. Translating it yields CASSQGARHDTEAFF.

The chain joins TRBV3-1 to TRBJ1-2, with TRBD1 matching 10 bases. This CDR3 region has 14 residues. Unmatched junction bases numbered 5, after V lost 4 bases and J lost 6 bases. Germline V CDR1 and CDR2: LGHDT, YNNKEL (reference sequence). The CDR3, as DNA: TGTGCCAGCAGCCCCAGTGGGACAGGGGATGGCTACACCTTC. It is translated as CASSPSGTGDGYTF.

In its sample, this clonotype was seen many times. V and J are TRBV12-3 or TRBV12-4 and TRBJ1-5, with D perhaps matching TRBD1 (5 bases). Trimming cost V 3 bases and J 6 bases, with 15 bases left between them. The CDR3 has 15 amino acids. DNA of the CDR3: TGTGCCAGCAGTTTTTCGGGGACTCTGGGTCAGCCCCAGCATTTT. Translating gives CASSFSGTLGQPQHF.

This clonotype was seen ten or more times. This chain uses TRBV2 with TRBJ1-1; D gene uncertain. The CDR3 has 16 residues. V was pared by 3 bases and J by 4 bases, with 18 bases between. The germline CDR1 and CDR2 sequences are SNHLY and FYNNEI. CDR3 region: CASSETSWGGGTEAFF. The CDR3, as DNA: TGTGCCAGCAGTGAGACCTCCTGGGGAGGAGGCACTGAAGCTTTCTTT.

The CDR3 sequence: CASSPSGGAGETQYF. In DNA, the CDR3 is TGTGCCAGCAGCCCAAGCGGGGGGGCGGGAGAGACCCAGTACTTC. This chain joins TRBV7-2 and TRBJ2-5, with TRBD2 matching over 10 bases. Germline values: CDR1 SGHTA, CDR2 FQGNSA. The ends lost 5 bases at V and 4 bases at J; junction bases unmatched: 7. This CDR3 is 15 amino acids long.

The sample holds a few counts of this clonotype. The V call is TRBV2, the J call TRBJ2-5, with D possibly called TRBD1 or TRBD2 (6 bases each). With 3 bases removed from V and 4 bases from J, the gap between germline ends came to 15 bases. This CDR3 region has 15 residues. The germline V gene has CDR1 SNHLY and CDR2 FYNNEI. CDR3: CASSEPGAKGETQYF. CDR3 coding DNA: TGTGCCAGCAGTGAGCCGGGGGCGAAAGGAGAGACCCAGTACTTC.

This clonotype was seen at least ten times. This sequence joins TRBV12-5 and TRBJ2-2; D is tentatively TRBD1 or TRBD2 (5 bases each). Trimming took off 1 base at V and 3 bases at J, with 15 bases between the two ends. The V gene's germline CDR1 is LGHNT and CDR2 FRNRAP. This CDR3 is built from 17 residues. This chain's CDR3 is CASGLGGGGADTGELFF. CDR3 nucleotide sequence: TGTGCTAGTGGTTTGGGGGGTGGGGGTGCCGACACCGGGGAGCTGTTTTTT.

The chain is built from TRBV20-1 and TRBJ2-5, with TRBD2 as a possible D gene (6 bases). The germline V gene encodes CDR1 DFQATT and CDR2 SNEGSKA (reference sequence). The CDR3 is 12 residues long. Trimming cost V 4 bases and J 5 bases, with 11 bases left between them. The CDR3 loop reads CSATGVGETQYF. The CDR3 nucleotides read TGCAGTGCTACGGGGGTGGGTGAGACCCAGTACTTC.

In its sample, this clonotype was seen many times. The chain couples TRBV6-5 to TRBJ2-7; 10 positions match TRBD2. This CDR3 spans 16 amino acids. The V and J ends lost 4 bases and 4 bases, in that order; junction bases with no gene match: 10. The V gene's germline CDR1 is MNHEY and CDR2 SVGAGI. The CDR3 spells CASSSYAAGGPYEQYF. The CDR3 DNA reads as TGTGCCAGCAGTTCTTATGCAGCGGGGGGGCCGTACGAGCAGTACTTC.

This clonotype has ten or more counts. The genes are TRBV6-5 and TRBJ1-5; TRBD1 matches 7 bases. The germline V gene has CDR1 MNHEY and CDR2 SVGAGI. V was pared by 3 bases and J by 11 bases, with 10 bases of the junction left unmatched. This CDR3 is 14 amino acids long. CDR3 protein: CASSYVQGGQSQHF. The CDR3 nucleotides are TGTGCCAGCAGTTATGTTCAGGGGGGCCAGTCCCAGCATTTT.

The table lists this clonotype with many counts. The chain joins TRBV20-1 to TRBJ1-5, with D maybe TRBD1 (6 bases). V was cut by 6 bases and J by 8 bases, with 26 bases left in between. This CDR3 region has 16 residues. Germline loops: CDR1 DFQATT, CDR2 SNEGSKA (reference sequence). CDR3 sequence: CSAAGTNRLAGKPQHF. CDR3 coding DNA: TGCAGTGCCGCCGGGACAAATAGGCTTGCGGGGAAGCCCCAGCATTTT.

This clonotype appeared a few times. The V call is TRBV6-1, the J call TRBJ2-3; possibly TRBD2 for D (5 bases). The CDR3 covers 15 residues. Germline CDR1 is MNHNS and CDR2 is SASEGT. The V gene lost 4 bases and the J gene lost 0 bases, with 11 bases spanning the gap. This chain's CDR3 is CASSGTGISTDTQYF. In nucleotides, the CDR3 is TGTGCCAGCAGTGGGACGGGGATTAGCACAGATACGCAGTATTTT.

This clonotype was recorded a few times. The chain combines TRBV6-1 with TRBJ1-1, with a possible D match to TRBD1 (5 bases). V dropped 6 bases and J dropped 0 bases, with 8 bases sitting between them. Germline V gene sequence: CDR1 MNHNS, CDR2 SASEGT. The CDR3 is made up of 13 amino acids. The chain's CDR3 is CASRGVMNTEAFF. In DNA form, the CDR3 reads TGTGCCAGCAGGGGGGTCATGAACACTGAAGCTTTCTTT.

The chain combines TRBV12-5 with TRBJ1-5, with D possibly being TRBD1 (5 bases). Germline assignment: CDR1 LGHNT and CDR2 FRNRAP. CDR3 length equals 13 residues. The V end was cut by 6 bases, the J end by 7 bases, with 13 bases between. The CDR3 DNA sequence: TGTGCTAGTGGAGAGACAGACAACCAGCCCCAGCATTTT. Its translation is CASGETDNQPQHF. Based on the CDR3 plus reference TRBV12-5 and TRBJ1-5, the full variable domain is DARVTQTPRHKVTEMGQEVTMRCQPILGHNTVFWYRQTMMQGLELLAYFRNRAPLDDSGMPKDRFSAEMPDATLATLKIQPSEPRDSAVYFCASGETDNQPQHFGDGTRLSIL.